This entry features one T cell receptor beta chain sequence. Antigen specificity is unknown. CDR1 and CDR2 (germline): SGHTA, FQGNSA. The CDR3 runs 13 residues. V lost 5 bases, J lost 6 bases, and 6 bases stayed unmatched. The record originates from a study of radiation and T cells in renal cell carcinoma. The study, taken as a whole, reports: Top tumor clonotypes rose in blood 2 weeks post-radiation, then contracted.

The sample's time point: blood 4 weeks post-SBRT, at nephrectomy. Treatment given: 15 Gy SBRT to primary tumor, nephrectomy 4 weeks later. The protocol was immunoSEQ multiplex PCR, while the TCRdb copy is restricted to in-frame clones and leaves out a portion. The table includes approximately 83,000 clones, around 81% detected once. This rearrangement joins TRBV7-2 to TRBJ2-7, with 8 bases aligning to TRBD2. The material sequenced was blood, taken from a patient whose treatment included radiotherapy and nephrectomy. This TCR came from a man aged 45-65 years with renal cell carcinoma. The CDR3 sequence is CASSPGTRREQYF. The CDR3 DNA follows: TGTGCCAGCAGCCCAGGGACTAGACGCGAGCAGTACTTC.